The entry below describes one T cell receptor (beta chain). One end of the junction fails to match germline, which may point to a read error. PCR amplification relied on 60 Vbeta primers (plus 13 Jbeta primers). Using immunoSEQ multiplex PCR, the repertoire was profiled, and TCRdb retains in-frame clones only, with some absent. The data hold fewer than 200,000 clones, with approximately 80% observed a single time. The germline gives CDR1 SEHNR, CDR2 FQNEAQ (reference sequence). This CDR3 is 16 amino acids long. These data come from a study of cytomegalovirus exposure and HLA in healthy donors. This chain links TRBV7-9 with TRBJ1-2; 8 nucleotides line up with TRBD1. Sequencing input: PBMCs. The origin of this receptor is a female donor in good health and CMV-seronegative. The CDR3 nucleotides read TGTGCCGGCAGCTTATCCTCGGGGACAGGCAGCCGTGGCTACACCTTC. This sequence encodes CAGSLSSGTGSRGYTF.